A selection of T cell receptor beta chains follows, all from one sample in a study of T cells in Graves' hyperthyroidism and ophthalmopathy. TCRdb recomputed calls from the multiplex PCR reads with MiXCR, one row per CDR3 protein. The table has about 300,000 distinct CDR3 sequences, approximately 15% seen once. Sample: blood. The receptors were gathered from a young man with Graves' hyperthyroidism. The CDR3 runs from the conserved cysteine through the conserved F or W. A D gene is named only where the DNA matches it firmly. Part of the rows lack a size; the others show once, few, many or a class for expanded clones.

V gene	J gene	D gene	clone size	CDR3 DNA	CDR3 protein
TRBV14	TRBJ2-2	TRBD2	NA	TGTGCCAGCAGCCTGCGACTAGCGGGAGGGCGGACCGGGGAGCTGTTTTTT	CASSLRLAGGRTGELFF
TRBV29-1	TRBJ2-6	NA	many	TGCAGCGTTTCACAGGGAGACAACGTCCTGACTTTC	CSVSQGDNVLTF
TRBV30	TRBJ2-2	NA	many	TGTGCCTGGAGAGGGGCGGGCCAATCCGGCACCGGGGAGCTGTTTTTT	CAWRGAGQSGTGELFF
TRBV20-1	TRBJ2-7	TRBD1	many	TGCAGTGCTAGGGGACAGGGATACGAGCAGTACTTC	CSARGQGYEQYF
TRBV5-1	TRBJ2-3	NA	many	TGCGCCAGCAGCTACATAGGGGCAGGTAGCACAGATACGCAGTATTTT	CASSYIGAGSTDTQYF
TRBV12-3/TRBV12-4	TRBJ1-5	NA	NA	TGTGCCAGCAGTTTCGGATACCATTCGAATCAGCCCCAGCATTTT	CASSFGYHSNQPQHF
TRBV5-5	TRBJ2-1	TRBD2	many	TGTGCCAGTGGACTAGCGCCCTCCTACAATGAGCAGTTCTTC	CASGLAPSYNEQFF
TRBV6-1	TRBJ1-2	NA	NA	TGTGCCAGCAGGAACGAACCCTATGGCTACACCTTC	CASRNEPYGYTF
TRBV7-9	TRBJ2-1	TRBD2	NA	TGTGCCAGCAGCTTAGGACTAGCGGGTTCCTACAATGAGCAGTTCTTC	CASSLGLAGSYNEQFF
TRBV29-1	TRBJ2-1	TRBD2	few	TGCAGCGCCGGGACTAGCGGGATTAGGGGGGGTGAGCAGTTCTTC	CSAGTSGIRGGEQFF
TRBV12-3/TRBV12-4	TRBJ2-1	NA	once	TGTGCCAGCAGTTTGGGCCTCTACAATGGGCAGTTCTTC	CASSLGLYNGQFF
TRBV20-1	TRBJ2-5	NA	few	TGCAGTGCTAGTGGGACGCTAAGCGGGACCCAGTACTTC	CSASGTLSGTQYF
TRBV20-1	TRBJ1-2	NA	NA	TGCAGTGCTCTCCTGGGGGACAACTATGGCTACACCTTC	CSALLGDNYGYTF
TRBV20-1	TRBJ2-7	NA	many	TGCAGTGCTAGAGCCCCTCAGGGGCGAGAGCAGTACTTC	CSARAPQGREQYF
TRBV27	TRBJ1-6	NA	few	TGTGCCAGCAGTTTACTCCCCCGACAGGTCGATAATTCACCCCTCCACTTT	CASSLLPRQVDNSPLHF